The 21 T cell receptor beta chains below all came from one sample that was sequenced in a study of CD8 T cells in ankylosing spondylitis. A single record per CDR3 protein comes from TCRdb applying MiXCR to the 5' RACE reads. This repertoire shows more than 150,000 distinct CDR3 sequences, 10% to 15% found once; its top ten account for 11%. Sequencing was done on a sample of blood, either unsorted or a sorted T cell fraction (not recorded which). These receptors came from a female donor with ankylosing spondylitis or in good health (not recorded which).

The rearrangement uses TRBV12-3 or TRBV12-4 and TRBJ2-5; 7 nucleotides align to TRBD1. Germline trimming cut 5 bases from V and 4 bases from J; bases unmatched to any gene: 7. The CDR3 is 14 amino acids. The CDR3 DNA reads TGTGCCAGCAGTCCGCTGGACAGGTTAGAGACCCAGTACTTC. The encoded protein is CASSPLDRLETQYF.

This clonotype was picked up many times. This rearrangement joins TRBV4-1 to TRBJ2-3; 10 nucleotides match TRBD2. Per germline, CDR1 MGHRA and CDR2 YSYEKL. After removal of 5 bases from V and 6 bases from J, the junction contained 11 bases not matched to a gene. This CDR3 region has 16 residues. DNA of the CDR3: TGCGCCAGCAGCGGTCGGATAGCGGGAGGCAAGGATACGCAGTATTTT. It encodes CASSGRIAGGKDTQYF.

The gene calls are TRBV6-1 and TRBJ2-6; no clear D. The CDR3 is made up of 18 amino acids. Trimming pared 4 bases from V and 7 bases from J, leaving 23 bases between. The V gene's germline CDR1 is MNHNS and CDR2 SASEGT. CDR3 loop: CASSGRARPSLGANVLTF. The CDR3 bases are TGTGCCAGCAGTGGTCGTGCTCGACCCTCTTTGGGCGCCAACGTCCTGACTTTC.

This clonotype was counted at least ten times. The chain combines TRBV10-3 with TRBJ1-1, with TRBD1 identical over 10 bases. With V trimmed by 6 bases and J by 1 base, 2 bases remained unmatched. The V gene's germline CDR1 is ENHRY and CDR2 SYGVKD. The CDR3 length is 14 residues. The CDR3 sequence: CAIRRQGANTEAFF. As DNA, the CDR3 is TGTGCCATCAGAAGACAGGGGGCGAACACTGAAGCTTTCTTT.

This clonotype was picked up a small number of times. The chain combines TRBV6-5 with TRBJ2-2; D might be TRBD1 or TRBD2, each matching 5 bases. Germline-derived CDR1 and CDR2 are MNHEY and SVGAGI. V was cut by 4 bases and J by 3 bases, with 15 bases left in between. The CDR3 sequence is 16 residues long. The CDR3 spells CASSSGWGMDTGELFF. In nucleotides, the CDR3 is TGTGCCAGCAGTTCCGGTTGGGGGATGGACACCGGGGAGCTGTTTTTT.

The chain uses TRBV20-1 and TRBJ2-7; 7 nucleotides line up with TRBD2. This CDR3 has 14 amino acids. V dropped 0 bases and J dropped 0; count of bases not matched to a gene: 2. Germline values: CDR1 DFQATT, CDR2 SNEGSKA (reference sequence). The CDR3: CSAREGGSSYEQYF. In DNA form, the CDR3 reads TGCAGTGCTAGAGAGGGCGGGAGCTCCTACGAGCAGTACTTC.

This clonotype was counted a few times. A much larger clone lies a single base off, so this may be a read error. The J gene is TRBJ2-3, the V gene TRBV20-1; the D gene is possibly TRBD1 (6 bases). The CDR3 has 14 amino acids. Germline V gives CDR1 DFQATT, CDR2 SNEGSKA (reference sequence). CDR3 in amino acids: CCAREGGYTDTQYF. CDR3 in DNA: TGCTGTGCTAGGGAAGGGGGATACACAGATACGCAGTATTTT.

Ten or more counts support this clonotype. The V gene is TRBV5-1, the J gene TRBJ2-1, with D unresolved. Trimming shortened V by 0 bases and J by 8 bases, and 9 bases separated the two germline ends. Per germline, CDR1 SGHRS and CDR2 YFSETQ. The CDR3 covers 13 residues. The CDR3 DNA follows: TGCGCCAGCAGCTTGGCCCTGTCCCATGAGCAGTTCTTC. It codes for CASSLALSHEQFF.

This clonotype was seen ten or more times. The V gene is TRBV7-3, the J gene TRBJ2-3; TRBD2 matches at 13 bases. Per the germline V gene, CDR1 is SGHTA and CDR2 is FQGTGA. V was pared by 4 bases and J by 2 bases, with 3 bases of the junction left unmatched. The length of the CDR3 is 16 residues. The CDR3 DNA follows: TGTGCCAGCAGCTCGGGACTAGCGGGGCTCACAGATACGCAGTATTTT. Protein product: CASSSGLAGLTDTQYF. Together with reference TRBV7-3 and TRBJ2-3, the CDR3 gives the full variable domain: GAGVSQTPSNKVTEKGKYVELRCDPISGHTALYWYRQSLGQGPEFLIYFQGTGAADDSGLPNDRFFAVRPEGSVSTLKIQRTERGDSAVYLCASSSGLAGLTDTQYFGPGTRLTVL.

This clonotype was seen ten or more times. The chain is built from TRBV24-1 and TRBJ2-7; D gene unclear. V was shortened by 4 bases and J by 3 bases, with 6 bases between the two germline ends. CDR3 length: 12 residues. Germline loops: CDR1 KGHDR, CDR2 SFDVKD. The CDR3 DNA reads as TGTGCCACCAGTGAAGGACGCTACGAGCAGTACTTC. The encoded protein is CATSEGRYEQYF.

The sample holds many counts of this clonotype. The V call is TRBV12-3 or TRBV12-4, the J call TRBJ2-7; 7 bases are shared with TRBD1. Germline trimming cut 3 bases from V and 3 bases from J; bases unmatched to any gene: 5. This CDR3 is 14 amino acids long. The CDR3 protein is CASSFDRVGYEQYF. The CDR3 region has the DNA TGTGCCAGCAGTTTCGACAGGGTGGGCTACGAGCAGTACTTC.

The chain is built from TRBV13 and TRBJ1-4; D might be TRBD1 (5 bases). The CDR3 sequence is 18 residues long. The germline V gene encodes CDR1 PRHDT and CDR2 FYEKMQ (reference sequence). V was cut by 2 bases and J by 0 bases, with 16 bases left in between. This CDR3 reads CASSLKRGRGTTNEKLFF. The CDR3 bases are TGTGCCAGCAGCTTAAAGCGCGGGAGGGGTACAACTAATGAAAAACTGTTTTTT.

The chain couples TRBV28 to TRBJ2-6; 7 bases line up with TRBD1. Germline CDR1 reads MDHEN; CDR2 reads SYDVKM. V was pared by 11 bases and J by 1 base, with 11 bases of the junction left unmatched. The CDR3 loop spans 16 amino acids. CDR3 amino acids: CAVSRQGGSGANVLTF. The CDR3 DNA reads as TGTGCCGTCTCGAGACAGGGTGGGTCTGGGGCCAACGTCCTGACTTTC.

This clonotype was observed a few times. The chain joins TRBV2 to TRBJ2-3, with 9 bases fitting TRBD2. The CDR3 is 16 residues long. Germline CDR1 and CDR2: SNHLY and FYNNEI. J gave up 2 bases and V 4 bases, and 7 bases lay outside the gene matches. The CDR3 region has the DNA TGTGCCAGCAGTGTCCCCGGGACTAGCCTCACAGATACGCAGTATTTT. Its translation is CASSVPGTSLTDTQYF.

In the case of this clonotype: A much larger clone differs by one base, so this may be a read error. This chain uses TRBV5-1 with TRBJ2-5; 11 bases agree with TRBD2. In germline, CDR1 is SGHRS, CDR2 YFSETQ. The CDR3 runs 14 residues. Trimming at V came to 7 bases and at J to 3 bases, leaving 5 bases not matched to a gene. For the CDR3, the DNA is TGCGCCAGCGCCACTAGCGGGAGTGAAGAGACCCAGTACTTC. Translation: CASATSGSEETQYF.

This clonotype came up many times. This chain uses TRBV5-1 with TRBJ2-7; 8 bases are shared with TRBD1. The germline V gene has CDR1 SGHRS and CDR2 YFSETQ. Trimming at V came to 0 bases and at J to 3 bases, leaving 2 bases not matched to a gene. The CDR3 runs 14 residues. CDR3: CASSLDGTGYEQYF. The CDR3 bases are TGCGCCAGCAGCTTGGACGGGACAGGCTACGAGCAGTACTTC.

This clonotype was detected a few times. The chain links TRBV20-1 to TRBJ1-2, with TRBD1 as a possible D gene (6 bases). Germline CDR1 DFQATT, CDR2 SNEGSKA (reference sequence). The CDR3 consists of 14 residues. V was trimmed by 3 bases and J by 0 bases, leaving 11 bases between them. CDR3 DNA: TGCAGTGCTAGTAGGACAGACCCTAACTATGGCTACACCTTC. Amino acid sequence: CSASRTDPNYGYTF.

Comments on this clonotype: It may be a read error: a sequence one base away is much more abundant. This chain joins TRBV12-3 or TRBV12-4 and TRBJ1-3, with D unresolved. This CDR3 has 15 residues. The DNA of the CDR3 is TGTGCCAGCAGTTTAGGTCCAGTCTCTAGAAACACCATATATTTT. Amino acids: CASSLGPVSRNTIYF.

This clonotype has just a few counts. The J gene is TRBJ1-6, the V gene TRBV7-8; D is perhaps TRBD1 (5 bases). Germline V gene sequence: CDR1 SGHVS, CDR2 FQNEAQ. This CDR3 spans 16 amino acids. V lost 3 bases to trimming and J lost 9 bases, with 18 bases between them. CDR3 loop: CASSFSAGIGGSPLHF. CDR3 in DNA: TGTGCCAGCAGCTTCTCGGCCGGGATTGGGGGTTCACCCCTCCACTTT.

This clonotype was observed many times. The V gene is TRBV20-1, the J gene TRBJ1-5, with 7 bases aligning to TRBD1. This CDR3 region has 12 residues. Germline loops: CDR1 DFQATT, CDR2 SNEGSKA (reference sequence). V shed 4 bases and J 7 bases; nucleotides not matched to a gene: 4. CDR3 protein: CSATRGDQPQHF. The CDR3 nucleotides read TGCAGTGCTACCAGGGGGGACCAGCCCCAGCATTTT.

Ten or more counts support this clonotype. An end of the junction differs from the germline gene, which may be a read error. The chain links TRBV5-1 to TRBJ2-1; D is unresolved. Germline CDR1 reads SGHRS; CDR2 reads YFSETQ. The length of the CDR3 is 14 residues. CDR3: CACSSHGPYNEQFF. The CDR3 DNA is TGCGCCTGCAGCTCCCACGGCCCCTACAATGAGCAGTTCTTC.